Following are 12 T cell receptor beta chains from one sample sequenced in a study of cytomegalovirus exposure and HLA in healthy donors. The study ran its PCR with 60 Vbeta and 13 Jbeta primers. Clones were sequenced by immunoSEQ multiplex PCR, and TCRdb holds only the in-frame ones, with some missing. This table has about 83,000 clones, roughly four fifths appearing once. The sample was PBMCs. The receptors stem from a woman in her twenties or thirties in good health and CMV-seronegative.

The chain uses TRBV29-1 and TRBJ1-2, with D tentatively TRBD1 (6 bases). CDR1 and CDR2 (germline): SQVTM, ANQGSEA. V lost 5 bases to trimming and J lost 5 bases, with 12 bases between them. This CDR3 is 12 amino acids long. The CDR3 DNA follows: TGCAGCGTTCCCGGGACATATTATGGCTACACCTTC. Translated, it gives CSVPGTYYGYTF.

V usage is TRBV18 and J usage is TRBJ1-1; D not certain. CDR3 length equals 14 residues. Germline loops: CDR1 KGHSH, CDR2 LQKENI. The V gene lost 3 bases and the J gene lost 5 bases, with 13 bases spanning the gap. CDR3 coding DNA: TGTGCCAGCTCACCGGGCCCCGAGTGGACTGAAGCTTTCTTT. Protein sequence: CASSPGPEWTEAFF.

This rearrangement joins TRBV19 to TRBJ2-2; 12 nucleotides line up with TRBD1. The CDR3 extends over 19 amino acids. V shed 6 bases, J shed 0 bases, and the junction held 11 bases outside the gene matches. Germline V lookup: CDR1 LNHDA, CDR2 SQIVND (reference sequence). This chain's CDR3 is CASSLAGTGGFANTGELFF. CDR3 nucleotide sequence: TGTGCCAGTAGCTTAGCCGGGACAGGGGGCTTCGCGAACACCGGGGAGCTGTTTTTT.

The chain joins TRBV7-6 to TRBJ2-5; 8 positions agree with TRBD1. The V gene's germline CDR1 is SGHVS and CDR2 FNYEAQ. The CDR3 totals 14 residues. Trimming took 1 base from V and 4 from J; bases not matched to a gene: 2. The chain's CDR3 is CASSLGTGPETQYF. For the CDR3, the DNA is TGTGCCAGCAGCTTAGGGACAGGGCCAGAGACCCAGTACTTC.

This clone was counted once. The rearrangement links TRBV27 to TRBJ2-1; maybe TRBD1 (5 bases). Trimming removed 6 bases from V and 2 bases from J, with 11 bases in between. This CDR3 spans 14 amino acids. From germline, CDR1 is MNHEY and CDR2 SMNVEV (reference sequence). CDR3 nucleotides: TGTGCCAGCAGCCAGACGACAGCCTACAATGAGCAGTTCTTC. It specifies CASSQTTAYNEQFF.

DNA of the CDR3: TGTGCCACCAGCTTGGGCCTCATGAACACTGAAGCTTTCTTT. Encoded protein: CATSLGLMNTEAFF. The chain joins TRBV15 to TRBJ1-1, with no clear D. Per the germline V gene, CDR1 is LNHNV and CDR2 is YYDKDF (reference sequence). This CDR3 spans 14 amino acids. The germline V and J ends were trimmed by 5 bases and 0 bases, with 10 bases remaining between them.

The rearrangement links TRBV6-5 to TRBJ1-4, with D possibly matching TRBD1 (5 bases). This CDR3 has 14 residues. Deletions cut 6 bases from V and 3 bases from J, with 11 bases between. CDR1 is MNHEY, CDR2 SVGAGI, per germline. This CDR3 is CASRPGYANEKLFF. The CDR3 DNA follows: TGTGCCAGCAGACCAGGGTACGCTAATGAAAAACTGTTTTTT.

This chain links TRBV11-3 with TRBJ1-1; 10 nucleotides line up with TRBD1. V trimming: 1 base; J trimming: 2 bases; junction bases outside the gene matches: 7. The CDR3 is 17 residues long. Germline V gene sequence: CDR1 SGHNT, CDR2 YENEEA. The CDR3, as DNA: TGTGCCAGCAGCTTAGGAACTTGGACAGGGGGAAACACTGAAGCTTTCTTT. This encodes CASSLGTWTGGNTEAFF. The full variable domain, completed using reference TRBV11-3 and TRBJ1-1, is EAGVVQSPRYKIIEKKQPVAFWCNPISGHNTLYWYLQNLGQGPELLIRYENEEAVDDSQLPKDRFSAERLKGVDSTLKIQPAELGDSAVYLCASSLGTWTGGNTEAFFGQGTRLTVV.

The table lists this clone with a count of one. This chain links TRBV19 with TRBJ1-1, with D perhaps matching TRBD1 (5 bases). CDR1 and CDR2 from the germline V gene are LNHDA and SQIVND (reference sequence). V was cut by 2 bases and J by 0 bases, with 13 bases left in between. CDR3 length: 16 residues. CDR3 loop: CASSIRGRSLNTEAFF. CDR3 nucleotides: TGTGCCAGTAGTATAAGGGGCAGATCCCTGAACACTGAAGCTTTCTTT.

This chain connects TRBV7-6 to TRBJ2-1, with TRBD2 identical over 8 bases. This CDR3 is 18 amino acids long. The V gene's germline CDR1 is SGHVS and CDR2 FNYEAQ. V trimming: 0 bases; J trimming: 4 bases; junction bases outside the gene matches: 11. The CDR3 spells CASSLAGPSGYVYNEQFF. DNA for the CDR3: TGTGCCAGCAGCTTAGCGGGGCCTAGCGGGTACGTTTACAATGAGCAGTTCTTC. The variable domain in full, with the rest retrieved from reference TRBV7-6 and TRBJ2-1, is GAGVSQSPRYKVTKRGQDVALRCDPISGHVSLYWYRQALGQGPEFLTYFNYEAQQDKSGLPNDRFSAERPEGSISTLTIQRTEQRDSAMYRCASSLAGPSGYVYNEQFFGPGTRLTVL.

The V gene is TRBV30, the J gene TRBJ2-7; 9 nucleotides line up with TRBD1. This CDR3 spans 14 amino acids. The germline V gene has CDR1 GTSNPN and CDR2 SVGIG (reference sequence). V lost 3 bases, J lost 7 bases, and 10 bases stayed unmatched. The CDR3 nucleotides read TGTGCCTGGAGGGGACAGGGTGGCCTGAGGGAGCAGTACTTC. Protein product: CAWRGQGGLREQYF.

V is TRBV5-4 and J is TRBJ2-5; 10 positions match TRBD1. The tail of the sequence fits TRBJ2-7 better, so the J call may be wrong. In germline, CDR1 is SGHNT, CDR2 YYREEE (reference sequence). CDR3 length: 15 amino acids. Here the CDR3 reads CASSPAGTGVYEQYF. CDR3 nucleotides: TGTGCCAGCAGCCCAGCCGGGACAGGGGTCTACGAGCAGTACTTC.